These 23 T cell receptor beta chains originate from one sample sequenced in a study of blood T cell repertoires in COVID-19. Sequencing used immunoSEQ multiplex PCR; TCRdb keeps in-frame clones, though not all of them. Of 200,000 to 250,000 clones in the sample, roughly 80% were seen once. Sequenced input: peripheral blood. The receptor source for this set is a woman in her 70s with acute or convalescent COVID-19.

This chain connects TRBV28 to TRBJ1-4, with 7 bases lining up with TRBD1. Germline CDR1 is MDHEN and CDR2 is SYDVKM. V gave up 5 bases and J gave up 0 bases; unmatched junction bases: 12. This CDR3 has 18 amino acids. The CDR3 loop reads CASSIRTGRFATNEKLFF. In nucleotides, the CDR3 is TGTGCCAGCAGTATCCGGACAGGTCGCTTTGCAACTAATGAAAAACTGTTTTTT.

This chain joins TRBV5-8 and TRBJ2-1; the match to TRBD2 covers 10 bases. The CDR3 is made up of 16 amino acids. CDR1 and CDR2 (germline): SGHTS, YDEGEE. With 0 bases clipped from V and 2 bases from J, the junction kept 2 bases outside the gene matches. The CDR3 is CASSLELAGTYNEQFF. The CDR3 nucleotides are TGTGCCAGCAGCTTGGAACTAGCGGGAACCTACAATGAGCAGTTCTTC.

This sequence joins TRBV11-2 and TRBJ2-1; 9 bases line up with TRBD2. The junction had 6 bases not matched to a gene; V was cut back by 5 bases and J by 4 bases. Germline V gene data show CDR1 as SGHAT and CDR2 as FQNNGV. The CDR3 runs to 15 residues. The CDR3 bases are TGTGCCAGCAGCCAGCAACTAGCGGGTTACAATGAGCAGTTCTTC. Translating it yields CASSQQLAGYNEQFF. Based on the CDR3 plus reference TRBV11-2 and TRBJ2-1, the full variable domain is EAGVAQSPRYKIIEKRQSVAFWCNPISGHATLYWYQQILGQGPKLLIQFQNNGVVDDSQLPKDRFSAERLKGVDSTLKIQPAKLEDSAVYLCASSQQLAGYNEQFFGPGTRLTVL.

The chain couples TRBV10-3 to TRBJ2-1, with TRBD1 matching 11 bases. The germline CDR1 and CDR2 sequences are ENHRY and SYGVKD. The CDR3 runs 15 residues. With V trimmed by 4 bases and J by 5 bases, 4 bases remained unmatched. The CDR3 region has the DNA TGTGCCATCAGTGCATGGGACAGGGGGAACAATGAGCAGTTCTTC. This encodes CAISAWDRGNNEQFF.

The J gene is TRBJ2-3, the V gene TRBV30, with a possible D match to TRBD2 (6 bases). Trimming took off 2 bases at V and 0 bases at J, with 18 bases between the two ends. CDR3 size: 17 residues. Germline assignment: CDR1 GTSNPN and CDR2 SVGIG (reference sequence). DNA of the CDR3: TGTGCCTGGAGTCTGGCGGGGTCCAAAGCTAGCACAGATACGCAGTATTTT. It yields the protein CAWSLAGSKASTDTQYF.

The chain recombines TRBV27 with TRBJ2-3, with D perhaps TRBD1 (6 bases). The V gene lost 4 bases and the J gene lost 6 bases, with 20 bases spanning the gap. From germline, CDR1 is MNHEY and CDR2 SMNVEV (reference sequence). The CDR3 runs 16 residues. Written as DNA, the CDR3 is TGTGCCAGCAGTTCAACCGGGACAAGCTCAGGGGATACGCAGTATTTT. Translation gives CASSSTGTSSGDTQYF.

The J gene is TRBJ2-7, the V gene TRBV5-4, with D perhaps TRBD1 (5 bases). This CDR3 is built from 12 residues. Germline V CDR1 and CDR2: SGHNT, YYREEE (reference sequence). V gave up 4 bases and J gave up 4 bases, with 9 bases separating them. In DNA, the CDR3 is TGTGCCAGCAGCGTACAGGAATACGAGCAGTACTTC. Its translation is CASSVQEYEQYF.

The chain combines TRBV6-5 with TRBJ1-4; no clear D. The CDR3 length is 15 residues. Germline V CDR1 and CDR2: MNHEY, SVGAGI. Trimming cost V 6 bases and J 6 bases, with 17 bases left between them. In DNA, the CDR3 is TGTGCCAGCAGAGGGCCGAGGACTGCGGATGAAAAACTGTTTTTT. Translating it yields CASRGPRTADEKLFF.

V is TRBV7-2 and J is TRBJ2-3, with 10 bases that match TRBD2. The CDR3 is 16 amino acids. The V and J ends lost 5 bases and 5 bases, in that order; junction bases with no gene match: 10. The germline V gene has CDR1 SGHTA and CDR2 FQGNSA. The CDR3 spells CASSPMGVAGGDTQYF. The CDR3 coding sequence is TGTGCCAGCAGCCCGATGGGGGTAGCGGGAGGAGATACGCAGTATTTT. Drawing the rest from reference TRBV7-2 and TRBJ2-3, the complete variable domain is GAGVSQSPSNKVTEKGKDVELRCDPISGHTALYWYRQSLGQGLEFLIYFQGNSAPDKSGLPSDRFSAERTGGSVSTLTIQRTQQEDSAVYLCASSPMGVAGGDTQYFGPGTRLTVL.

The gene calls are TRBV27 and TRBJ2-5; possibly TRBD1 for D (6 bases). The CDR3 is 15 residues long. Germline V gene data show CDR1 as MNHEY and CDR2 as SMNVEV (reference sequence). The ends were cut back, 5 bases at V and 5 bases at J, with 18 bases in the middle. Here the CDR3 reads CASSPRGSRRETQYF. DNA of the CDR3: TGTGCCAGCAGTCCTAGGGGGAGTAGGAGGGAGACCCAGTACTTC.

The chain links TRBV6-5 to TRBJ2-5; 8 bases map to TRBD2. Trimming cost V 6 bases and J 2 bases; bases outside gene matches: 5. The CDR3 runs 14 residues. Looked up from germline, CDR1 is MNHEY and CDR2 is SVGAGI. The chain's CDR3 is CASRTSVSQETQYF. DNA for the CDR3: TGTGCCAGCAGGACTAGCGTATCACAAGAGACCCAGTACTTC.

The V gene is TRBV6-5, the J gene TRBJ2-7; 10 bases are a match to TRBD2. The CDR3 length is 13 residues. J was trimmed by 6 bases and V by 6 bases; bases with no gene match: 5. The germline gives CDR1 MNHEY, CDR2 SVGAGI. The CDR3 DNA reads TGTGCCAGCAGGTCTAGCGGGAGTGTCGAGCAGTACTTC. Residues: CASRSSGSVEQYF.

The chain joins TRBV5-1 to TRBJ1-3; D is perhaps TRBD1 (6 bases). CDR1 is SGHRS and CDR2 is YFSETQ in the germline V gene. The CDR3 consists of 16 residues. V lost 5 bases and J 2 bases, leaving 17 bases between the germline ends. CDR3 region: CASRSESTGAGNTIYF. In nucleotides, the CDR3 is TGCGCCAGCAGGAGCGAATCGACAGGCGCTGGAAACACCATATATTTT.

This clone has a handful of counts. The V and J genes are TRBV7-2 and TRBJ1-2, with D perhaps matching TRBD1 (5 bases). CDR3 length equals 14 residues. The germline CDR1 and CDR2 sequences are SGHTA and FQGNSA. V lost 0 bases and J 6 bases, leaving 11 bases between the germline ends. The CDR3 sequence is CASSLASREDGYTF. CDR3 in DNA: TGTGCCAGCAGCTTAGCCTCCAGGGAGGATGGCTACACCTTC. The full variable domain, completed using reference TRBV7-2 and TRBJ1-2, is GAGVSQSPSNKVTEKGKDVELRCDPISGHTALYWYRQSLGQGLEFLIYFQGNSAPDKSGLPSDRFSAERTGGSVSTLTIQRTQQEDSAVYLCASSLASREDGYTFGSGTRLTVV.

The chain couples TRBV9 to TRBJ2-1; TRBD2 matches 9 bases. Germline V gene lookup returns CDR1 SGDLS and CDR2 YYNGEE. The CDR3 loop spans 14 amino acids. V lost 4 bases and J lost 8; bases outside the gene matches: 7. CDR3 nucleotide sequence: TGTGCCAGCAGCTTGCCGGGACTAGCCGATGAGCAGTTCTTC. Translation: CASSLPGLADEQFF.

This clone was detected only once. The chain couples TRBV18 to TRBJ2-2, with 9 bases identical to TRBD2. This CDR3 contains 16 residues. V dropped 2 bases and J dropped 3; count of bases not matched to a gene: 4. Germline CDR1 and CDR2: KGHSH and LQKENI. The CDR3 coding sequence is TGTGCCAGCTCACCAGGCAGCGGGAGGTACACCGGGGAGCTGTTTTTT. Its translation: CASSPGSGRYTGELFF.

The rearrangement joins TRBV19 to TRBJ2-5, with 11 nucleotides matching TRBD2. The CDR3 is 13 residues long. Looked up from germline, CDR1 is LNHDA and CDR2 is SQIVND (reference sequence). V gave up 5 bases and J gave up 4 bases; unmatched junction bases: 0. The CDR3 DNA follows: TGTGCCAGTAGTCTAGCGGGAGGAGAGACCCAGTACTTC. It specifies CASSLAGGETQYF.

V is TRBV2 and J is TRBJ1-3; TRBD1 agrees at 10 bases. Germline CDR1 is SNHLY and CDR2 is FYNNEI. Losses at the gene ends were 1 base for V and 4 bases for J; bases not matched to a gene: 1. This CDR3 is 15 amino acids long. Here the CDR3 DNA reads TGTGCCAGCAGTGAAGGGGACAGGGGAGGAAACACCATATATTTT. It yields the protein CASSEGDRGGNTIYF.

CDR3 protein: CASSDEDRGIYGYTF. In nucleotides, the CDR3 is TGTGCCAGCAGTGACGAGGACAGGGGTATCTATGGCTACACCTTC. The chain combines TRBV25-1 with TRBJ1-2, with TRBD1 identical over 9 bases. CDR3 size: 15 residues. Germline CDR1 MGHDK, CDR2 SYGVNS. V shed 3 bases, J shed 4 bases, and the junction held 6 bases outside the gene matches.

This clone has just one count. This chain joins TRBV6-5 and TRBJ2-3; 8 bases line up with TRBD2. V dropped 0 bases and J dropped 1; count of bases not matched to a gene: 0. Germline lookup yields CDR1 MNHEY and CDR2 SVGAGI. CDR3 length: 15 residues. The CDR3 loop is CASSYSGLGTDTQYF. CDR3 DNA sequence: TGTGCCAGCAGTTACTCGGGACTAGGCACAGATACGCAGTATTTT.

This clone occurred once. Here the CDR3 DNA reads TGTGCCAGCAGTCTCCTCTCTGGGGCTCGGTCTGAAGCTTTCTTT. Its protein product is CASSLLSGARSEAFF. The rearrangement uses TRBV28 and TRBJ1-1; TRBD1 might be the D (5 bases). Germline V gene sequence: CDR1 MDHEN, CDR2 SYDVKM. V lost 5 bases to trimming and J lost 6 bases, with 19 bases between them. The CDR3 totals 15 residues.

This clone was seen a handful of times. V and J are TRBV7-9 and TRBJ1-4; no reliable D call. Germline CDR1 and CDR2: SEHNR and FQNEAQ (reference sequence). The CDR3 contains 15 residues. V lost 3 bases, J lost 2 bases, and 10 bases lay in between. CDR3 sequence reads: CASSFGDATNEKLFF. For the CDR3, the DNA is TGTGCCAGCAGCTTCGGGGATGCCACTAATGAAAAACTGTTTTTT.

J is TRBJ2-1 and V is TRBV3-1 (or the pseudogene TRBV3-2); no clear D gene. The germline V and J ends were trimmed by 0 bases and 8 bases, with 8 bases remaining between them. Per germline, CDR1 LGHDT and CDR2 YNNKEL (reference sequence). This CDR3 is built from 13 residues. This CDR3 is CASSQDLRDEQFF. Here the CDR3 DNA reads TGTGCCAGCAGCCAAGATCTACGTGATGAGCAGTTCTTC.